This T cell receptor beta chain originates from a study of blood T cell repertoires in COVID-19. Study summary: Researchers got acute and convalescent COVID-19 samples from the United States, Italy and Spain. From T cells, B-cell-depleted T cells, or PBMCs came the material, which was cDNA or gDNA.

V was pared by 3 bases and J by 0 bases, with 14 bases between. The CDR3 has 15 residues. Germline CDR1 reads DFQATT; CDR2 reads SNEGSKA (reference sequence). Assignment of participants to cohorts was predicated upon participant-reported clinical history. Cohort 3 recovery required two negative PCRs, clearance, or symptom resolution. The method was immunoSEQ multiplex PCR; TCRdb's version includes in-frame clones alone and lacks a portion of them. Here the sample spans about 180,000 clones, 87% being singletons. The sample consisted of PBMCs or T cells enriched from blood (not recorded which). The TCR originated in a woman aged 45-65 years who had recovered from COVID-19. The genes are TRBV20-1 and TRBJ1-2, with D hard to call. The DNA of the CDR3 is TGCAGTGCTAGTGTACCCCGGGGAGCTAACTATGGCTACACCTTC. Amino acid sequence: CSASVPRGANYGYTF.